These T cell receptor beta chains were read from a single sample in a study of T cells after yellow fever vaccination. Each CDR3 protein is one row after TCRdb ran MiXCR on the 5' RACE reads. The top ten hold approximately 24% of the sample, which has about 340,000 distinct CDR3 sequences, approximately 4.2% seen once. The sequenced sample was PBMCs, obtained 5 days after the yellow fever booster vaccination. These receptor sequences come from a man between 18 and 35 years old who received the YFV17D yellow fever vaccine. The CDR3 runs from the conserved cysteine through the conserved F or W. A D gene is named only where the DNA matches it firmly. Not every row has a clone size; where given, it reads once, few, many or a size class.

j_gene: TRBJ1-1; d_gene: .; abundance: .; v_gene: TRBV18; CDR3nt: TGTGCCAGCTCCAATGGGGAGAACACTGAAGCTTTCTTT; CDR3aa: CASSNGENTEAFF
j_gene: TRBJ2-6; d_gene: .; abundance: few; v_gene: TRBV30; CDR3nt: TGTGCCTGTGTCCTTCTCTCTGGGGCCAACGTCCTGACTTTC; CDR3aa: CACVLLSGANVLTF
j_gene: TRBJ1-2; d_gene: .; abundance: .; v_gene: TRBV2; CDR3nt: TGTGCCAGCAGTGATCCGAAAGGGGTTGGCTATGGCTACACCTTC; CDR3aa: CASSDPKGVGYGYTF
j_gene: TRBJ2-7; d_gene: .; abundance: few; v_gene: TRBV7-8; CDR3nt: TGTGCCAGCAGCTTATCGACAGACTACGAGCAGTACTTC; CDR3aa: CASSLSTDYEQYF
j_gene: TRBJ2-2; d_gene: TRBD2; abundance: many; v_gene: TRBV5-1; CDR3nt: TGCGCCAGCAGCTTGGCCCTAGCGGGCACCGGGGAGCTGTTTTTT; CDR3aa: CASSLALAGTGELFF
j_gene: TRBJ2-6; d_gene: .; abundance: few; v_gene: TRBV12-3/TRBV12-4; CDR3nt: TGTGCCAGCGAGGCCTCTGGGGCCAACGTCCTGACTTTC; CDR3aa: CASEASGANVLTF
j_gene: TRBJ1-1; d_gene: .; abundance: .; v_gene: TRBV29-1; CDR3nt: TGCAGCGTGTCCCCTTGGAACACTGAAGCTTTCTTT; CDR3aa: CSVSPWNTEAFF
j_gene: TRBJ2-1; d_gene: TRBD2; abundance: few; v_gene: TRBV7-9; CDR3nt: TGTGCCAGCAGCTTAGCGGGACTAGCGGGGGGCTCTGAGCAGTTCTTC; CDR3aa: CASSLAGLAGGSEQFF
j_gene: TRBJ1-2; d_gene: .; abundance: few; v_gene: TRBV5-4; CDR3nt: TGTGCCAGCGTATCACAGGTTGGGCAAAATGGCTACACCTTC; CDR3aa: CASVSQVGQNGYTF
j_gene: TRBJ2-3; d_gene: .; abundance: many; v_gene: TRBV5-1; CDR3nt: TGCGCCAGCAGCCCTGGACCCAGCACAGATACGCAGTATTTT; CDR3aa: CASSPGPSTDTQYF
j_gene: TRBJ1-2; d_gene: .; abundance: few; v_gene: TRBV5-4; CDR3nt: TGTGCCAGCAGCGGGGAAGGGAGGGACTATGGCTACACCTTC; CDR3aa: CASSGEGRDYGYTF
j_gene: TRBJ1-1; d_gene: TRBD1; abundance: .; v_gene: TRBV12-3/TRBV12-4; CDR3nt: TGTGCCAGCAGTCGCCAACTAAACAGGGGGCTTTTGCGGAACACTGAAGCTTTCTTT; CDR3aa: CASSRQLNRGLLRNTEAFF
j_gene: TRBJ2-1; d_gene: TRBD2; abundance: few; v_gene: TRBV28; CDR3nt: TGTGCCAGCGGAAGACTAGCGGGGGGATATGAGCAGTTCTTC; CDR3aa: CASGRLAGGYEQFF
j_gene: TRBJ2-7; d_gene: TRBD1; abundance: few; v_gene: TRBV7-9; CDR3nt: TGTGCCAGCAGCTTAGGGGTGATCGTGACAGGGTCCCTGTTTGACTACGAGCAGTACTTC; CDR3aa: CASSLGVIVTGSLFDYEQYF
j_gene: TRBJ2-2; d_gene: .; abundance: many; v_gene: TRBV7-9; CDR3nt: TGTGCCAGCAGCTCCCCGGCCGGGGAGCTGTTTTTT; CDR3aa: CASSSPAGELFF
j_gene: TRBJ2-2; d_gene: TRBD1; abundance: .; v_gene: TRBV5-1; CDR3nt: TGCGCCAGCAGTACCGGGACAGTCAACACCGGGGAGCTGTTTTTT; CDR3aa: CASSTGTVNTGELFF
j_gene: TRBJ2-4; d_gene: TRBD2; abundance: many; v_gene: TRBV20-1; CDR3nt: TGCAGTGTCTCGACCCGGGGCGGGGGGGCCAAAAACATTCAGTACTTC; CDR3aa: CSVSTRGGGAKNIQYF
j_gene: TRBJ2-5; d_gene: .; abundance: few; v_gene: TRBV6-1; CDR3nt: TGTGCCAGCAGTGAAAGGTGGCGGGAGACCCAGTACTTC; CDR3aa: CASSERWRETQYF
j_gene: TRBJ1-2; d_gene: TRBD1; abundance: .; v_gene: TRBV5-6; CDR3nt: TGTGCCAGCAGCCCCGGAGGGACAGGGGAAAGTGGCTACACCTTC; CDR3aa: CASSPGGTGESGYTF
j_gene: TRBJ1-5; d_gene: .; abundance: .; v_gene: TRBV19; CDR3nt: TGTGCCACCCAGGGTATCAATCAGCCCCAGCATTTT; CDR3aa: CATQGINQPQHF
j_gene: TRBJ2-7; d_gene: TRBD2; abundance: .; v_gene: TRBV10-3; CDR3nt: TGTGCCATCACTAGCGGGGGGGGAGTTTCCTACGAGCAGTACTTC; CDR3aa: CAITSGGGVSYEQYF
j_gene: TRBJ2-3; d_gene: .; abundance: many; v_gene: TRBV10-3; CDR3nt: TGTGCCATCAAAGCAGGGGGGTTGGATACGCAGTATTTT; CDR3aa: CAIKAGGLDTQYF
j_gene: TRBJ2-3; d_gene: .; abundance: .; v_gene: TRBV12-3/TRBV12-4; CDR3nt: TGTGCCAGCAGTTCACGACTAGTTGCGAATACGCAGTATTTT; CDR3aa: CASSSRLVANTQYF
j_gene: TRBJ2-2; d_gene: TRBD1; abundance: .; v_gene: TRBV19; CDR3nt: TGTGCCAGTAGCGAATCTAGAGTGACAGGGGGCACCGGGGAGCTGTTTTTT; CDR3aa: CASSESRVTGGTGELFF
j_gene: TRBJ2-2; d_gene: TRBD1; abundance: .; v_gene: TRBV6-5; CDR3nt: TGTGCCAGCAGTTACTGGACAGGCGTCGAAGAGCTGTTTTTT; CDR3aa: CASSYWTGVEELFF
j_gene: TRBJ2-3; d_gene: .; abundance: few; v_gene: TRBV29-1; CDR3nt: TGCAGCGTTGATGGCTTCCAGGGGACAGATACGCAGTATTTT; CDR3aa: CSVDGFQGTDTQYF
j_gene: TRBJ2-3; d_gene: .; abundance: many; v_gene: TRBV7-2; CDR3nt: TGTGCCAGCAGCTTAATGTCAGATACGCAGTATTTT; CDR3aa: CASSLMSDTQYF